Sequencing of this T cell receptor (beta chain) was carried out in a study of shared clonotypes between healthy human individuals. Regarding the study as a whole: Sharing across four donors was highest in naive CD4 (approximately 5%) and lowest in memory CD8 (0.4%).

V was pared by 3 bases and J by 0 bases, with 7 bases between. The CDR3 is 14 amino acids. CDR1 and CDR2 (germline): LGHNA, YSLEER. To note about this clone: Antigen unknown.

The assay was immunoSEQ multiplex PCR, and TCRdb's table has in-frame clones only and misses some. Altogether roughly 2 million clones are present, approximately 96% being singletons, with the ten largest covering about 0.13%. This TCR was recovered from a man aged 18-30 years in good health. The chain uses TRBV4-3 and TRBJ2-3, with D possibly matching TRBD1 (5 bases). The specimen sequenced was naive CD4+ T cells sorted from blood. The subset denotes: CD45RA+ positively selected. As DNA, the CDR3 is TGCGCCAGCAGCCAGACAGCTAGCACAGATACGCAGTATTTT. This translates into CASSQTASTDTQYF.